The TCR beta chain described here comes from a study of human T cells and chemical hapten exposure. TCRdb called the RACE reads again in MiXCR, with one record for every CDR3 protein. The repertoire holds about 380,000 distinct CDR3 sequences, with less than 6.5% as singletons. As to time point: pre-sensitization, week 0. Treatment in this sample: therapeutic diphenylcyclopropenone sensitization with weekly scalp DPC. Researchers extracted total RNA from unfractionated whole blood. The CDR3 has 14 residues. The V end was cut by 1 base, the J end by 2 bases, with 8 bases between. CDR1 is LGHDT and CDR2 is YNNKEL in the germline V gene (reference sequence). This clonotype was seen at least ten times.

The V call is TRBV3-1, the J call TRBJ2-5, with no clear D. This sample comprised whole blood, obtained in connection with sensitization to the hapten diphenylcyclopropenone (DPC). The receptor was isolated from a woman aged 50 to 65 with alopecia areata. Some clones in this sample may be carry-over from other donors' samples. The CDR3 loop is CASSQVHVQETQYF. As DNA, the CDR3 is TGTGCCAGCAGCCAAGTACATGTGCAAGAGACCCAGTACTTC.